These T cell receptor beta chains were read from a single sample in a study of CD8 T cells in Susac syndrome. TCRdb ran MiXCR on the immunoSEQ multiplex PCR reads and lists one entry per CDR3 protein. This sample carries roughly 200,000 distinct CDR3 sequences, 90% to 97% of them seen once, and the ten largest clones take approximately 0.09%. Source material: CD4+ T cells from PBMCs. The receptors shown here come from a human donor with multiple sclerosis. Both conserved end residues are part of each CDR3. The D gene is left open where the match is weak. Clone size is stated in some rows and not others, as once, few, many or a class when expanded.

clone size,V gene,D gene,J gene,CDR3 DNA,CDR3 protein
.,TRBV3-1,.,TRBJ2-7,TGTGCCAGCAGCCGGGGGGTTGCGCAGTACTTC,CASSRGVAQYF
.,TRBV30,.,TRBJ2-7,TGTGCCTGGAGTGTATACTCCTACGAGCAGTACTTC,CAWSVYSYEQYF
.,TRBV29-1,.,TRBJ2-2,TGCAGCGTTGAGAACACCGGGGAGCTGTTTTTT,CSVENTGELFF
.,TRBV19,TRBD2,TRBJ2-7,TGTGCCAGTAGTACCCCATCAAGCGGGGGGAACTCCTACGAGCAGTACTTC,CASSTPSSGGNSYEQYF
.,TRBV28,.,TRBJ1-5,TGTGCCAGCAGTTTGGTGATACGACAGGGCAATCAGCCCCAGCATTTT,CASSLVIRQGNQPQHF
.,TRBV20-1,TRBD2,TRBJ2-3,TGCAGTGCTAGAGATCCGACTAGCAGCAGCACAGATACGCAGTATTTT,CSARDPTSSSTDTQYF
.,TRBV5-6,.,TRBJ2-5,TGTGCCAGCCTCCGGGGGACCGAGGGGACCCAGTACTTC,CASLRGTEGTQYF
.,TRBV4-2,.,TRBJ2-7,TGTGCCAGTGGGACGGATATCTACGAGCAGTACTTC,CASGTDIYEQYF
.,TRBV30,.,TRBJ1-2,TGTGCCTGGACCGACGGGTCCAACTATGGCTGCACCTTC,CAWTDGSNYGCTF
.,TRBV28,TRBD2,TRBJ2-7,TGTGCCAGCAGTATAACTAGCGGGGGTTACGAGCAGTACTTC,CASSITSGGYEQYF
few,TRBV14,.,TRBJ1-5,TGTGCCAGCAGCCAAGATGGAGGACAGCCCCAGCATTTT,CASSQDGGQPQHF
once,TRBV14,.,TRBJ2-7,TGTGCCAGCACCTGGACAGATGGGCTGGAGCAGTACTTC,CASTWTDGLEQYF
.,TRBV12-3/TRBV12-4,.,TRBJ1-5,TGTGCCAGCAGTGATCGACCGTTACCTTATAGCAATCAGCCCCAGCATTTT,CASSDRPLPYSNQPQHF
.,TRBV5-6,.,TRBJ2-7,TGTGCCAGCAGCAGCTGGGGGATATCCTACGAGCAGTACTTC,CASSSWGISYEQYF
.,TRBV4-1,.,TRBJ1-2,TGCGCCAGCAGCCAAGTCCCCGCGGGGGCAGGGGCGGAGAAAGGCTACACCTTC,CASSQVPAGAGAEKGYTF
.,TRBV28,.,TRBJ2-3,TGTGCCAGCAGCTCGTCGGGCCCGGGGACGCAGTATTTT,CASSSSGPGTQYF
.,TRBV20-1,.,TRBJ1-5,TGCAGTGCAGGTGGGGATGATAATCAGCCCCAGCATTTT,CSAGGDDNQPQHF
.,TRBV12-3/TRBV12-4,.,TRBJ1-2,TGTGCCAGCGGTTTAGTTAGCTGGCCCCCTAACTATGGCTACACCTTC,CASGLVSWPPNYGYTF
.,TRBV20-1,TRBD1,TRBJ2-1,TGCAGTGCCCTCGACAGGGGGGTATACAATGAGCAGTTCTTC,CSALDRGVYNEQFF
.,TRBV9,.,TRBJ2-7,TGTGCCAGCAGCGTAGGCGGGACAGCTGTATACGAGCAGTACTTC,CASSVGGTAVYEQYF
.,TRBV20-1,.,TRBJ1-2,TGCAGTGCCCCGAGGGGGGCGACGTATGGCTACACCTTC,CSAPRGATYGYTF
.,TRBV29-1,.,TRBJ2-7,TGCAGCGTTGAATTTATGGGCTACGAGCAGTACTTC,CSVEFMGYEQYF
.,TRBV29-1,TRBD1,TRBJ2-1,TGCAGCGCTGTCACAGGGGGTATGTATGAGCAGTTCTTC,CSAVTGGMYEQFF
.,TRBV3-1,.,TRBJ1-2,TGTGCCAGCAGCCAAGCCCGAGGAGGGGCAAGTGGCTACACCTTC,CASSQARGGASGYTF
.,TRBV6-2/TRBV6-3,.,TRBJ1-5,TGTGCCAGCGAACCGGGACATCAGGGTCAGCCCCAGCATTTT,CASEPGHQGQPQHF
.,TRBV6-1,.,TRBJ1-5,TGTGCCAGCAGGTTGGAGGGCAATCAGCCCCAGCATTTT,CASRLEGNQPQHF
.,TRBV4-3,TRBD1,TRBJ2-1,TGCGCCAGCAGCCAAGTTTCGGGGACAGGGGTAATTGAGCAGTTCTTC,CASSQVSGTGVIEQFF
once,TRBV7-3,.,TRBJ1-2,TGTGCCAGCAGCCTGAGACCGACCGGGAACTACTATGGCTACACCTTC,CASSLRPTGNYYGYTF
.,TRBV20-1,TRBD2,TRBJ2-1,TGCAGTGCTAGAGATCTCGGGGGGGCCTACAATGAGCAGTTCTTC,CSARDLGGAYNEQFF
.,TRBV30,.,TRBJ2-2,TGTGCCTGGAGCCTCATCGGACGAGGGGAGCTGTTTTTT,CAWSLIGRGELFF
.,TRBV12-3/TRBV12-4,.,TRBJ2-5,TGTGCCAGCATTAGGGGGGCCGGGGAGACCCAGTACTTC,CASIRGAGETQYF
.,TRBV20-1,TRBD2,TRBJ2-1,TGCAGTGCTATGAACCCGACTAGCGGGGGGTACAATGAGCAGTTCTTC,CSAMNPTSGGYNEQFF
.,TRBV3-1,TRBD1,TRBJ1-2,TGTGCCAGCAGCCAGAAGTCGACAGGGGGCGGCTACACCTTC,CASSQKSTGGGYTF
.,TRBV29-1,TRBD2,TRBJ2-3,TGCAGCGTCGGATGGGGGGGGAGCACAGATACGCAGTATTTT,CSVGWGGSTDTQYF
.,TRBV5-1,.,TRBJ1-4,TGCGCCAGCAGCTTGGAATCAACTAATGAAAAACTGTTTTTT,CASSLESTNEKLFF